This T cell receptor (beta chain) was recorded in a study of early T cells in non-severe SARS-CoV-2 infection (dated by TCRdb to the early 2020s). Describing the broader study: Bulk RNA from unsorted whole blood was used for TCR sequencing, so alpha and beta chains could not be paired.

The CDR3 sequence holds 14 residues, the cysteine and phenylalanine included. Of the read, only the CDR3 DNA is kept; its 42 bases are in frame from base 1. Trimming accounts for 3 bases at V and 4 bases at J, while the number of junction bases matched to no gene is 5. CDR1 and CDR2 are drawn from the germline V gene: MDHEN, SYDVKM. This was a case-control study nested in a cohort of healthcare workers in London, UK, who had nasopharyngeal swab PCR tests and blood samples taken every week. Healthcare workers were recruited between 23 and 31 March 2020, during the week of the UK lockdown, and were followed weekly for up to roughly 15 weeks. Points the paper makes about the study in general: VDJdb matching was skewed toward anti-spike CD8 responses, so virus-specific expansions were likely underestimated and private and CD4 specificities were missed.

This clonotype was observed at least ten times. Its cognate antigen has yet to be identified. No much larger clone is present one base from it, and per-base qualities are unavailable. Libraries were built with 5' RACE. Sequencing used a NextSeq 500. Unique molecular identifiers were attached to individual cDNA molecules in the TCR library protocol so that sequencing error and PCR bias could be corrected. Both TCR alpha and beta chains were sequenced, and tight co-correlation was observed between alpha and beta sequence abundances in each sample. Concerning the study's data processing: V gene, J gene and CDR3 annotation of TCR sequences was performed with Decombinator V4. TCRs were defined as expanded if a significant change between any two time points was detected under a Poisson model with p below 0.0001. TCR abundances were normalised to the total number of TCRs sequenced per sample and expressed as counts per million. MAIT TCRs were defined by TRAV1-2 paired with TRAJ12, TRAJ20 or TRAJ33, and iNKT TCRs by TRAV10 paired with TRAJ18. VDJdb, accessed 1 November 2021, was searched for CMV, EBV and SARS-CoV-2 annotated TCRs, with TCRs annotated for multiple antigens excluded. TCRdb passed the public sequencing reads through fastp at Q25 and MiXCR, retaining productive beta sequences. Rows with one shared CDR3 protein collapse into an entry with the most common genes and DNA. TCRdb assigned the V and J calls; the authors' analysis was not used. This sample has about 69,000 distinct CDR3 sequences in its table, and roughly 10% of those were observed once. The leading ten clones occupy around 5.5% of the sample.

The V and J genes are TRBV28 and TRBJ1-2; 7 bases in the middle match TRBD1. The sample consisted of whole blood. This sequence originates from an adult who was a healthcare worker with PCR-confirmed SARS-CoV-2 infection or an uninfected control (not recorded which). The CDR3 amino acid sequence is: CASSFFSGGYGYTF. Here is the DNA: TGTGCCAGCAGTTTTTTTTCAGGGGGCTATGGCTACACCTTC.